The 15 T cell receptor beta chains listed next were all sequenced from one sample in a study of OX40 agonist ivuxolimab in advanced cancers. The data were produced by immunoSEQ multiplex PCR, yet TCRdb's version contains in-frame clones alone and is incomplete. The sample includes 65,000 to 80,000 clones, more than 70% of them seen just once. Sequenced material: CD4+ or CD8+ T cells sorted from blood, taken in a trial of the OX40 agonist ivuxolimab. These receptor sequences come from an adult with an advanced solid tumor such as melanoma, head and neck, liver or kidney cancer.

This chain joins TRBV7-3 and TRBJ2-3; 8 bases agree with TRBD2. The V and J ends lost 5 bases and 4 bases, in that order; junction bases with no gene match: 8. Germline-derived CDR1 and CDR2 are SGHTA and FQGTGA. CDR3 length: 15 amino acids. The CDR3 region has the DNA TGTGCCAGCAGCCCAGCGGGAGCTAGGGCAGATACGCAGTATTTT. Amino acid sequence: CASSPAGARADTQYF.

The gene calls are TRBV19 and TRBJ1-1, with a weak D call TRBD1 (5 bases). In germline, CDR1 is LNHDA, CDR2 SQIVND (reference sequence). With 6 bases removed from V and 0 bases from J, the gap between germline ends came to 11 bases. The CDR3 sequence is 14 residues long. As DNA, the CDR3 is TGTGCCAGTAGCGCGACAGTCATGAACACTGAAGCTTTCTTT. Its protein is CASSATVMNTEAFF.

This clone was observed once. The chain has TRBV29-1 and TRBJ2-3; 8 bases are shared with TRBD2. CDR1 is SQVTM and CDR2 is ANQGSEA in the germline V gene. J gave up 2 bases and V 4 bases, and 8 bases lay outside the gene matches. The CDR3 totals 15 residues. In DNA, the CDR3 is TGCAGCGTTGCGGTCCTAGCGGGCGCCACAGATACGCAGTATTTT. It codes for CSVAVLAGATDTQYF.

J is TRBJ2-3 and V is TRBV4-2, with TRBD2 matching over 11 bases. V was pared by 1 base and J by 4 bases, with 7 bases of the junction left unmatched. In germline, CDR1 is LGHNA, CDR2 YNFKEQ. The CDR3 has 17 residues. The CDR3 loop is CASSQVTSGSSADTQYF. In DNA, the CDR3 is TGTGCCAGCAGCCAAGTTACTAGCGGGAGTTCGGCAGATACGCAGTATTTT.

This chain's CDR3 is CASSPSPRPMNTEAFF. In nucleotides, the CDR3 is TGTGCCAGCAGTCCGTCCCCCAGGCCGATGAACACTGAAGCTTTCTTT. The chain employs TRBV6-4 and TRBJ1-1; no clear D gene. Germline CDR1 reads MRHNA; CDR2 reads SNTAGT. The ends were cut back, 5 bases at V and 0 bases at J, with 16 bases in the middle. CDR3 size: 16 residues.

CDR3 residues: CASSLGTSAKVETQYF. Written as DNA, the CDR3 is TGTGCCAGCAGCTTAGGGACTAGCGCTAAGGTAGAGACCCAGTACTTC. The rearrangement links TRBV7-2 to TRBJ2-5, with 9 bases lining up with TRBD2. The CDR3 has 16 residues. Per the germline V gene, CDR1 is SGHTA and CDR2 is FQGNSA. V gave up 1 base and J gave up 4 bases; unmatched junction bases: 7.

The chain combines TRBV7-4 with TRBJ1-1, with TRBD1 matching over 7 bases. The V and J ends lost 5 bases and 3 bases, in that order; junction bases with no gene match: 6. The CDR3 runs 14 residues. CDR1 is SGHVT and CDR2 is SQSDAQ in the germline V gene. The CDR3 sequence: CASSQTGEDTEAFF. The CDR3 bases are TGTGCCAGCAGCCAAACAGGGGAGGACACTGAAGCTTTCTTT.

This rearrangement joins TRBV4-1 to TRBJ2-2; no clear D gene. V dropped 1 base and J dropped 6 bases, with 6 bases sitting between them. This CDR3 is built from 13 residues. CDR1 and CDR2 from the germline V gene are MGHRA and YSYEKL. CDR3: CASSQVMAGELFF. CDR3 coding DNA: TGCGCCAGCAGCCAAGTCATGGCCGGGGAGCTGTTTTTT.

The J gene is TRBJ1-1, the V gene TRBV7-2, with a tentative D call TRBD1 (5 bases). This CDR3 has 16 amino acids. Germline assignment: CDR1 SGHTA and CDR2 FQGNSA. V lost 5 bases and J 6 bases, leaving 22 bases between the germline ends. This CDR3 is CASSVQGGGLKSEAFF. Here the CDR3 DNA reads TGTGCCAGCAGCGTCCAGGGCGGGGGACTCAAGTCTGAAGCTTTCTTT.

This chain connects TRBV7-9 to TRBJ1-5, with 10 nucleotides matching TRBD1. The CDR3 consists of 16 residues. V trimming: 5 bases; J trimming: 5 bases; junction bases outside the gene matches: 9. Germline-derived CDR1 and CDR2 are SEHNR and FQNEAQ (reference sequence). The CDR3 nucleotides are TGTGCCAGCAGCCCATCCGGGACAGGGGAGTATCAGCCCCAGCATTTT. It yields the protein CASSPSGTGEYQPQHF.

The chain couples TRBV7-2 to TRBJ2-1; 7 bases align to TRBD2. Germline V gives CDR1 SGHTA, CDR2 FQGNSA. The junction had 7 bases not matched to a gene; V was cut back by 4 bases and J by 10 bases. The CDR3 has 13 residues. The CDR3 DNA reads TGTGCCAGCAGCTGGACTAGGGGTGAAGAGCAGTTCTTC. Its translation is CASSWTRGEEQFF.

The chain has TRBV19 and TRBJ1-5; no clear D. Trimming took 6 bases from V and 0 from J, leaving 21 bases between them. The germline V gene encodes CDR1 LNHDA and CDR2 SQIVND (reference sequence). The CDR3 contains 18 residues. The CDR3 nucleotides read TGTGCCAGTAGCTTGGGGTTCCGGACCGTCTATAGCAATCAGCCCCAGCATTTT. It translates to CASSLGFRTVYSNQPQHF.

This chain links TRBV28 with TRBJ1-1; D remains unclear. Germline assignment: CDR1 MDHEN and CDR2 SYDVKM. This CDR3 contains 16 residues. V was cut by 5 bases and J by 4 bases, with 20 bases left in between. CDR3 DNA sequence: TGTGCCAGCAGTAAGTTCGTCTCACCCCGGGGCACTGAAGCTTTCTTT. Encoded protein: CASSKFVSPRGTEAFF.

V and J are TRBV28 and TRBJ2-5; D may be TRBD2 (6 bases). Germline loops: CDR1 MDHEN, CDR2 SYDVKM. The CDR3 is 16 amino acids. V shed 2 bases and J shed 5 bases, with 18 bases lying between them. The CDR3 is CASSLESFRDFETQYF. The CDR3 DNA sequence: TGTGCCAGCAGTTTAGAATCGTTCCGGGACTTTGAGACCCAGTACTTC.

This clone appeared once. The chain has TRBV7-6 and TRBJ2-5; D is perhaps TRBD1 or TRBD2 (6 bases each). CDR1 and CDR2 (germline): SGHVS, FNYEAQ. The CDR3 runs to 16 residues. Trimming pared 4 bases from V and 1 base from J, leaving 16 bases between. DNA for the CDR3: TGTGCCAGCAGCTCGCCCCGGGGGCGGGTCCAAGAGACCCAGTACTTC. This sequence encodes CASSSPRGRVQETQYF.